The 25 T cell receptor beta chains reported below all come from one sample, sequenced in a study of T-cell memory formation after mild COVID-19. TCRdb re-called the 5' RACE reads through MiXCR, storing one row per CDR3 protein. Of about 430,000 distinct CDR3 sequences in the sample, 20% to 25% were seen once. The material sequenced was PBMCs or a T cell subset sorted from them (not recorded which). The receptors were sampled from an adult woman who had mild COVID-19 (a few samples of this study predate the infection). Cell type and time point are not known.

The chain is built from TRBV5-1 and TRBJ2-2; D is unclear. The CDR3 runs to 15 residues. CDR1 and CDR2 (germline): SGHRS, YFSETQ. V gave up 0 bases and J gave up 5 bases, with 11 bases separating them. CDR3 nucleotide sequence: TGCGCCAGCAGCTTGGATCCCCCCGGGACCGGGGAGCTGTTTTTT. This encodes CASSLDPPGTGELFF.

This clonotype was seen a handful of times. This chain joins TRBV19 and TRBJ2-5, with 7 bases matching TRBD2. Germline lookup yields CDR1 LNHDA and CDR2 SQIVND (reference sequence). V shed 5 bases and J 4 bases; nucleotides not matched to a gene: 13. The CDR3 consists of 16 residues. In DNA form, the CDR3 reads TGTGCCAGTAGTTCCCGGGGAGGGCGCTCTGGAGAGACCCAGTACTTC. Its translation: CASSSRGGRSGETQYF.

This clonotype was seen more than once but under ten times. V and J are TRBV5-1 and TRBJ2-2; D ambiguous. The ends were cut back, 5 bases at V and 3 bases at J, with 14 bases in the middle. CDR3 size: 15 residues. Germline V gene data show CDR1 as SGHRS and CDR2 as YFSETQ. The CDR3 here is CASRLPAAHTGELFF. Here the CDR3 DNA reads TGCGCCAGCAGATTACCGGCGGCTCACACCGGGGAGCTGTTTTTT. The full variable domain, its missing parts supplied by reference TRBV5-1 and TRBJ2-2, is KAGVTQTPRYLIKTRGQQVTLSCSPISGHRSVSWYQQTPGQGLQFLFEYFSETQRNKGNFPGRFSGRQFSNSRSEMNVSTLELGDSALYLCASRLPAAHTGELFFGEGSRLTVL.

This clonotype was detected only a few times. This CDR3 is CASNTWAEQYF. The CDR3, as DNA: TGTGCCAGCAACACTTGGGCCGAGCAGTACTTC. The V call is TRBV2, the J call TRBJ2-7; D unresolved. Germline values: CDR1 SNHLY, CDR2 FYNNEI. This CDR3 spans 11 amino acids. Between the trimmed V and J ends, which lost 7 bases and 6 bases, there was a span of 10 bases.

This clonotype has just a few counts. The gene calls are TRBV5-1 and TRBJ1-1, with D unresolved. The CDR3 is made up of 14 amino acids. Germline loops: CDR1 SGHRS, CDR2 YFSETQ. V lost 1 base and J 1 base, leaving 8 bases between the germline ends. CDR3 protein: CASSLLTTNTEAFF. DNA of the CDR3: TGCGCCAGCAGCTTGTTGACCACGAACACTGAAGCTTTCTTT.

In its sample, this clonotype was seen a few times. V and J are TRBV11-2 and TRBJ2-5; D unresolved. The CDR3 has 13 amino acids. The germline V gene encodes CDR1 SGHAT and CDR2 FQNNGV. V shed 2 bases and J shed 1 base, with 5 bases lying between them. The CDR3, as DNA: TGTGCCAGCAGCTTAATTATCCAAGAGACCCAGTACTTC. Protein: CASSLIIQETQYF.

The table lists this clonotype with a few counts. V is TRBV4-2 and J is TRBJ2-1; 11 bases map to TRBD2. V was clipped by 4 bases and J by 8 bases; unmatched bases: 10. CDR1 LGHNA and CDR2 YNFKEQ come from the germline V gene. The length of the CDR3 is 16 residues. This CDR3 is CASSRETSGVSDEQFF. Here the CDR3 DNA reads TGTGCCAGCAGCCGGGAGACTAGCGGGGTTAGCGATGAGCAGTTCTTC.

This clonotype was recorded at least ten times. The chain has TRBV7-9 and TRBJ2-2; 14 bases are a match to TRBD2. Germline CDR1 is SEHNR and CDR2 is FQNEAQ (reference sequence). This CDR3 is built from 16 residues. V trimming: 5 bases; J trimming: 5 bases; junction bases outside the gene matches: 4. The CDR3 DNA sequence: TGTGCCAGCAGCCTGGGACTAGCGGGAGTTACCGGGGAGCTGTTTTTT. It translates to CASSLGLAGVTGELFF.

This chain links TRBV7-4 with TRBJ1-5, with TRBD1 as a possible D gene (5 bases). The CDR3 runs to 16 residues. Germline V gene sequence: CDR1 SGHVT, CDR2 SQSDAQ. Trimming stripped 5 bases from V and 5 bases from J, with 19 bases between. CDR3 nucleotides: TGTGCCAGCAGCCAGTCTTGGGGGGAGCTGGATCAGCCCCAGCATTTT. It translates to CASSQSWGELDQPQHF.

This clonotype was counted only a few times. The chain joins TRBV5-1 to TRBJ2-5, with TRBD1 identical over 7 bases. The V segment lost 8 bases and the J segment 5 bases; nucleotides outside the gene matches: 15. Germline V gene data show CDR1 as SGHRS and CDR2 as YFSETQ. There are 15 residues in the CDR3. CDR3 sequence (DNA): TGCGCCAGTAACACCTACGACAGGGTGGAGGAGACCCAGTACTTC. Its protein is CASNTYDRVEETQYF.

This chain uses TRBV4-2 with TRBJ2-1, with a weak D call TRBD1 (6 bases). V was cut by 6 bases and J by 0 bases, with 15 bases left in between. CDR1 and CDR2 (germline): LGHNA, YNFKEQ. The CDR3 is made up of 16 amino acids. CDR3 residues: CASSPAVGGSYNEQFF. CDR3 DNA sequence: TGTGCCAGCAGTCCAGCTGTAGGGGGCTCCTACAATGAGCAGTTCTTC.

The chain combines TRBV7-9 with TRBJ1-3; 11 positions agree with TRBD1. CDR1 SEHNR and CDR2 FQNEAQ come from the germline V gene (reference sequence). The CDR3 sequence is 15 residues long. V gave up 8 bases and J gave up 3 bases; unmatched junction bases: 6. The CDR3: CASRVGTGGGNTIYF. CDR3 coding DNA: TGTGCCAGCCGTGTTGGGACAGGGGGTGGAAACACCATATATTTT.

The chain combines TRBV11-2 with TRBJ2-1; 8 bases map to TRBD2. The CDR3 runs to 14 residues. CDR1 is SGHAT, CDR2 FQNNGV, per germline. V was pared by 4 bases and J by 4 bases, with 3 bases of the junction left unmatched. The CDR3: CASSSQRGYNEQFF. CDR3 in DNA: TGTGCCAGCAGCTCCCAGCGGGGGTACAATGAGCAGTTCTTC.

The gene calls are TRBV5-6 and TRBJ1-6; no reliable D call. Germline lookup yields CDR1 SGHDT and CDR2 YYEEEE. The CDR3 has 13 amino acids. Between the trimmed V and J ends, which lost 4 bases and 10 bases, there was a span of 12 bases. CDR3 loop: CASSTAIGSPLHF. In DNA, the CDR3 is TGTGCCAGCAGCACCGCTATCGGGTCACCCCTCCACTTT.

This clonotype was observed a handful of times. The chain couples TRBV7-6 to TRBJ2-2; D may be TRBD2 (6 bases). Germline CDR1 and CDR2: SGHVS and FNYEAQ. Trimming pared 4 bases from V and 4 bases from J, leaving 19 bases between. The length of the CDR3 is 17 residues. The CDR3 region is CASSSYQRRGSTGELFF. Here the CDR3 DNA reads TGTGCCAGCAGCTCATACCAACGACGGGGGTCCACCGGGGAGCTGTTTTTT.

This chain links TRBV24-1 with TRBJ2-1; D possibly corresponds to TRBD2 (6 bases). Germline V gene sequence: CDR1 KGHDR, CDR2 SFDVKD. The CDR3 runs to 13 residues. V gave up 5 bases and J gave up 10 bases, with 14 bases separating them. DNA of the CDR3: TGTGCCACCAGTGTTGAACCCCTAGCGGAGCAGTTCTTC. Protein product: CATSVEPLAEQFF.

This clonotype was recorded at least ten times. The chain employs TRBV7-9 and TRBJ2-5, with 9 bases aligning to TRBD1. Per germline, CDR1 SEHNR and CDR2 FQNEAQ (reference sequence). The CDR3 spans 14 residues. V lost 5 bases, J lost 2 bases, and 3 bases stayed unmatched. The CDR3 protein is CASSLGTGQETQYF. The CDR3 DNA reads TGTGCCAGCAGCCTCGGGACAGGGCAAGAGACCCAGTACTTC.

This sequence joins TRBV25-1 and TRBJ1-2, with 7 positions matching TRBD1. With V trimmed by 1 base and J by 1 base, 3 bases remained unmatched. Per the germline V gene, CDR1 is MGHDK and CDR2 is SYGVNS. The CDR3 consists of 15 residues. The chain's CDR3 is CASSEFRDSNYGYTF. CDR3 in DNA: TGTGCCAGCAGTGAATTCCGGGACAGTAACTATGGCTACACCTTC.

The CDR3 region has the DNA TGTGCCAGCAATCCGACTAGCGGGGGGGAAGAGACCCAGTACTTC. It specifies CASNPTSGGEETQYF. The chain joins TRBV12-3 or TRBV12-4 to TRBJ2-5; 14 positions match TRBD2. This CDR3 is 15 amino acids long. Unmatched junction bases numbered 4, after V lost 7 bases and J lost 3 bases.

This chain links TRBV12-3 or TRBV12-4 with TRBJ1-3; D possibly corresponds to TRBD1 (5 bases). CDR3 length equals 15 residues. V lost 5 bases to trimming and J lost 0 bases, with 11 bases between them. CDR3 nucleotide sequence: TGTGCCAGCAGTCCCCACGACAGCTCTGGAAACACCATATATTTT. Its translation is CASSPHDSSGNTIYF.

CDR3 bases: TGTGCCAGCACCTTATGGACGGGAGCACGAGACAATGAGCAGTTCTTC. It is translated as CASTLWTGARDNEQFF. The rearrangement joins TRBV2 to TRBJ2-1; D might be TRBD2 (6 bases). The ends were cut back, 7 bases at V and 5 bases at J, with 21 bases in the middle. The V gene's germline CDR1 is SNHLY and CDR2 FYNNEI. The CDR3 has 16 residues.

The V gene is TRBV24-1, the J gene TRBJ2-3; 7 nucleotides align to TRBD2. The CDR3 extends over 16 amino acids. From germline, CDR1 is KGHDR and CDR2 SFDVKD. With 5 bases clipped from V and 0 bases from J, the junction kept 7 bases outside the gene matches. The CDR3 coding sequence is TGTGCCACCAGTGTGGACGGGGGGATTAGCACAGATACGCAGTATTTT. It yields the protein CATSVDGGISTDTQYF.

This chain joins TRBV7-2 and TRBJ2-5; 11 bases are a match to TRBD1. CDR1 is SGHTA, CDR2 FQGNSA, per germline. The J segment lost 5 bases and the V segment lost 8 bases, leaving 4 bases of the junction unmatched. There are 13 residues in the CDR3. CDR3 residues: CASGQGARETQYF. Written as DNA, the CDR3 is TGTGCCAGCGGACAGGGGGCACGGGAGACCCAGTACTTC.

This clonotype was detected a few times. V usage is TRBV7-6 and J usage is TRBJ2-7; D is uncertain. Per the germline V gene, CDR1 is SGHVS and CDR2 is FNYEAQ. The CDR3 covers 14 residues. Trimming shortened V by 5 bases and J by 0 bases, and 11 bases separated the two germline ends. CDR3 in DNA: TGTGCCAGCAGCGTCTGGGAATTCTCCTACGAGCAGTACTTC. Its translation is CASSVWEFSYEQYF.

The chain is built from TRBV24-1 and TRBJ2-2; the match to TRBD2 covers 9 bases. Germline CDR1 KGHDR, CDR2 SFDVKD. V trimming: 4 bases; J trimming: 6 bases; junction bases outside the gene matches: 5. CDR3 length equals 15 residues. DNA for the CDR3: TGTGCCACCAGTGAGGGAGCGGGAGGTGCCGGGGAGCTGTTTTTT. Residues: CATSEGAGGAGELFF.